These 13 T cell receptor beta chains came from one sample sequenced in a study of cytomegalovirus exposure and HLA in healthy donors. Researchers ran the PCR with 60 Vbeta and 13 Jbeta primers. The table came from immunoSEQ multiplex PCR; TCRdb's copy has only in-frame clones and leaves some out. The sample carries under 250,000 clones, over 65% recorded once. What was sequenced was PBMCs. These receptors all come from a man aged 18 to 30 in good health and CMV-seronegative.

CDR3 amino acids: CASSVSSGETYEQYF. The CDR3 bases are TGTGCCAGCAGCGTATCTTCCGGGGAGACCTACGAGCAGTACTTC. The V and J genes are TRBV9 and TRBJ2-7, with a weak D call TRBD2 (5 bases). Trimming stripped 1 base from V and 2 bases from J, with 13 bases between. This CDR3 has 15 amino acids. Germline values: CDR1 SGDLS, CDR2 YYNGEE. Looking up the rest from reference TRBV9 and TRBJ2-7 gives the full variable domain: DSGVTQTPKHLITATGQRVTLRCSPRSGDLSVYWYQQSLDQGLQFLIQYYNGEERAKGNILERFSAQQFPDLHSELNLSSLELGDSALYFCASSVSSGETYEQYFGPGTRLTVT.

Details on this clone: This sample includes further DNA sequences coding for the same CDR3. The DNA for the CDR3 is TGTGCCAGCAGCCTCGGGACAGGGAACTACGAGCAGTACTTC. Protein: CASSLGTGNYEQYF. The chain combines TRBV7-9 with TRBJ2-7; 9 nucleotides match TRBD1. V was pared by 5 bases and J by 3 bases, with 5 bases of the junction left unmatched. CDR1 is SEHNR, CDR2 FQNEAQ, per germline (reference sequence). The CDR3 has 14 amino acids.

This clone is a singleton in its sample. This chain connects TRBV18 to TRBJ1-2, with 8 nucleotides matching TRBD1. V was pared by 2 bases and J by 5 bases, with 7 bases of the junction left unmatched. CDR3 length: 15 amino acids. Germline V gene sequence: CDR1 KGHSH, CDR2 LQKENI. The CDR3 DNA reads TGTGCCAGCTCACCAGGGGCAGGGGGCGTGTATGGCTACACCTTC. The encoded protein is CASSPGAGGVYGYTF. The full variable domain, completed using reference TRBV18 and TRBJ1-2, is NAGVMQNPRHLVRRRGQEARLRCSPMKGHSHVYWYRQLPEEGLKFMVYLQKENIIDESGMPKERFSAEFPKEGPSILRIQQVVRGDSAAYFCASSPGAGGVYGYTFGSGTRLTVV.

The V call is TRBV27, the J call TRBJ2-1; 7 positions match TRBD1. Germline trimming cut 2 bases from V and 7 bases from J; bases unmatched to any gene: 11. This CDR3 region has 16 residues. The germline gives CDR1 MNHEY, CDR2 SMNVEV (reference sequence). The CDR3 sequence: CASSLALIQGMNEQFF. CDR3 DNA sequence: TGTGCCAGCAGTTTAGCACTCATACAGGGGATGAATGAGCAGTTCTTC.

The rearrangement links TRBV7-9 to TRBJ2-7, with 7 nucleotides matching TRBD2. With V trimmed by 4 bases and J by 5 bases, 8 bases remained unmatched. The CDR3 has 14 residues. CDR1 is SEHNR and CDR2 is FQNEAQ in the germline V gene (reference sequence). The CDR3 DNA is TGTGCCAGCAGCTACAGACGGGAGGAGGACGAGCAGTACTTC. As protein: CASSYRREEDEQYF. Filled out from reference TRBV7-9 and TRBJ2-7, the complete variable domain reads DTGVSQNPRHKITKRGQNVTFRCDPISEHNRLYWYRQTLGQGPEFLTYFQNEAQLEKSRLLSDRFSAERPKGSFSTLEIQRTEQGDSAMYLCASSYRREEDEQYFGPGTRLTVT.

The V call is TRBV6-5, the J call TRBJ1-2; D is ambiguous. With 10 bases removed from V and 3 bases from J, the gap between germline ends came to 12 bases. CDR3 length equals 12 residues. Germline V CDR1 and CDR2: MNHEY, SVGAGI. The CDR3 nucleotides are TGTGCCACCCTGGCAGGCTACTATGGCTACACCTTC. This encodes CATLAGYYGYTF.

CDR3 protein: CAWKGVLETQYF. CDR3 coding DNA: TGTGCCTGGAAAGGAGTGTTAGAGACCCAGTACTTC. The V call is TRBV30, the J call TRBJ2-5, with D hard to call. The CDR3 length is 12 residues. V was clipped by 4 bases and J by 4 bases, with 10 bases between them. CDR1 and CDR2 from the germline V gene are GTSNPN and SVGIG (reference sequence).

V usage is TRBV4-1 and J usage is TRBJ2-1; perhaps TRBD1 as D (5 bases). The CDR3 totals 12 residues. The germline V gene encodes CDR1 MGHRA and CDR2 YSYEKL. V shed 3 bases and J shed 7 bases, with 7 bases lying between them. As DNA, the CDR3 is TGCGCCAGCAGCCACCAGGGAAATGAGCAGTTCTTC. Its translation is CASSHQGNEQFF.

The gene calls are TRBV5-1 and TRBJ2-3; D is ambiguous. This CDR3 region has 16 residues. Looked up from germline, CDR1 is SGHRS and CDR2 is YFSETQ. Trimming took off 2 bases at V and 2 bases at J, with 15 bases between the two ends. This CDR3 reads CASSFARATDTDTQYF. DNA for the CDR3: TGCGCCAGCAGCTTTGCCCGAGCCACAGACACAGATACGCAGTATTTT.

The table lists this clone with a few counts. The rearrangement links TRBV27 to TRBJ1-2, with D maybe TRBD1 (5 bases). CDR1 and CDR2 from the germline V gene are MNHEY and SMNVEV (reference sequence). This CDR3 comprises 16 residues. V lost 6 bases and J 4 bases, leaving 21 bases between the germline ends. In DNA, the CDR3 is TGTGCCAGCAGCAGTAGGGCGGGGCATGACCTCTATGGCTACACCTTC. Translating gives CASSSRAGHDLYGYTF.

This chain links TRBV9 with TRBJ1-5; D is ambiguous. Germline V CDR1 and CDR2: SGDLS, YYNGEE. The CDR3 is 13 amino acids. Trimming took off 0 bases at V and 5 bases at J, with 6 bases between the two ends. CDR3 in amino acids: CASSVGEYQPQHF. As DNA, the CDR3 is TGTGCCAGCAGCGTAGGGGAGTATCAGCCCCAGCATTTT. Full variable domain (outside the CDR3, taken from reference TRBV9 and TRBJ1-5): DSGVTQTPKHLITATGQRVTLRCSPRSGDLSVYWYQQSLDQGLQFLIQYYNGEERAKGNILERFSAQQFPDLHSELNLSSLELGDSALYFCASSVGEYQPQHFGDGTRLSIL.

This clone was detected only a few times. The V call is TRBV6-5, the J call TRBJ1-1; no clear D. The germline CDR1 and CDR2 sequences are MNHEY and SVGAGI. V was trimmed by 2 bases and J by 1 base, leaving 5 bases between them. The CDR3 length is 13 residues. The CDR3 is CASSYGRNTEAFF. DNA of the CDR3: TGTGCCAGCAGTTACGGCAGGAACACTGAAGCTTTCTTT.

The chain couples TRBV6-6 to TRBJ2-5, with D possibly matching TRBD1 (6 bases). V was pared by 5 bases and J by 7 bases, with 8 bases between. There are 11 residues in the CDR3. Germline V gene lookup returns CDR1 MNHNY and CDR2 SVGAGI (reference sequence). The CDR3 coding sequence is TGTGCCAGCAGTGAGGGGGTGACCCAGTACTTC. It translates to CASSEGVTQYF.